The sequence of this TCR beta chain was determined in a study of blood T cell repertoires in COVID-19. Study in general: Italy, Spain and the United States were the sources of the convalescent and acute COVID-19 samples.

Method: immunoSEQ multiplex PCR; TCRdb's copy keeps in-frame clones and lacks some. The top ten hold around 6.5% of the sample, which has fewer than 110,000 clones, about nine tenths seen once. The ends were cut back, 2 bases at V and 5 bases at J, with 15 bases in the middle. CDR1 is SQVTM, CDR2 ANQGSEA, per germline. The CDR3 extends over 14 amino acids. Sequenced: peripheral blood. The source is a man in his forties or fifties with active or convalescent COVID-19. The chain recombines TRBV29-1 with TRBJ2-5; TRBD2 is a possible D gene (6 bases). CDR3 DNA: TGCAGCGTTGAAAGCGTGGGGAGGAGGGAGACCCAGTACTTC. Translated, it gives CSVESVGRRETQYF.